This T cell receptor (beta chain) was obtained from a study of cytomegalovirus exposure and HLA in healthy donors. Comment on this clone: What it binds is not known. The same CDR3 is also encoded by other DNA sequences in this sample.

PCR was performed using 60 Vbeta and 13 Jbeta primers. Only in-frame clones appear in the TCRdb table, and some are missing; sequencing was by immunoSEQ multiplex PCR. This sample has about 160,000 clones; approximately 80% occur once, and the top ten carry 5.5% to 8%. The study, taken as a whole, reports: The study put roughly 160 TCR beta chains on its list as cytomegalovirus-associated.

This CDR3 contains 13 residues. J lost 1 base, V lost 5 bases, and 1 base had no gene match. Germline values: CDR1 SGHTA, CDR2 FQGNSA. Specimen: PBMCs. This TCR was recovered from a woman aged 25 to 39 in good health and CMV-seropositive. The rearrangement uses TRBV7-2 and TRBJ1-1; 7 bases match TRBD1. CDR3 residues: CASSRDRNTEAFF. The CDR3 region has the DNA TGTGCCAGCAGCCGGGACAGGAACACTGAAGCTTTCTTT.